These 15 T cell receptor beta chains share one sample of origin, sequenced in a study of T cell responses to AZD1222 COVID-19 vaccine. TCRdb keeps only in-frame clones here, not all; method: immunoSEQ multiplex PCR. The sample has roughly 130,000 clones; over 90% are singletons. This material consisted of peripheral blood, taken on day 0 of AZD1222 vaccination. The receptor source for this set is an adult in good health.

V gene TRBV7-6 combines with J gene TRBJ1-6; maybe TRBD1 (5 bases). The CDR3 is made up of 16 amino acids. Trimming stripped 2 bases from V and 7 bases from J, with 15 bases between. Germline V gene lookup returns CDR1 SGHVS and CDR2 FNYEAQ. CDR3 sequence (DNA): TGTGCCAGCAGCTTACACCAGGGAGGAGGGAATTCACCCCTCCACTTT. It codes for CASSLHQGGGNSPLHF. The whole variable domain, remainder taken from reference TRBV7-6 and TRBJ1-6, is GAGVSQSPRYKVTKRGQDVALRCDPISGHVSLYWYRQALGQGPEFLTYFNYEAQQDKSGLPNDRFSAERPEGSISTLTIQRTEQRDSAMYRCASSLHQGGGNSPLHFGNGTRLTVT.

The chain is built from TRBV7-2 and TRBJ1-1; D might be TRBD1 (6 bases). Germline CDR1 and CDR2: SGHTA and FQGNSA. V shed 8 bases and J shed 2 bases, with 12 bases lying between them. The CDR3 consists of 13 residues. CDR3: CASSGQTNTEAFF. The CDR3 nucleotides read TGTGCCAGCTCCGGACAGACAAACACTGAAGCTTTCTTT.

The chain employs TRBV10-2 and TRBJ1-1; possibly TRBD1 for D (5 bases). CDR3 length equals 14 residues. V shed 2 bases and J shed 0 bases, with 7 bases lying between them. Germline V gives CDR1 WSHSY, CDR2 SAAADI. The CDR3 bases are TGCGCCAGCAGTGAGAACAGGATGAACACTGAAGCTTTCTTT. Translation gives CASSENRMNTEAFF.

The V gene is TRBV29-1, the J gene TRBJ1-1, with 8 bases fitting TRBD1. This CDR3 is 13 amino acids long. Germline V gene data show CDR1 as SQVTM and CDR2 as ANQGSEA. Trimming at V came to 4 bases and at J to 7 bases, leaving 8 bases not matched to a gene. The CDR3 spells CSVAGTGFGEAFF. The CDR3 DNA reads as TGCAGCGTTGCCGGGACAGGTTTTGGTGAAGCTTTCTTT. The full variable domain, in which reference TRBV29-1 and TRBJ1-1 provide the parts outside the CDR3, is SAVISQKPSRDICQRGTSLTIQCQVDSQVTMMFWYRQQPGQSLTLIATANQGSEATYESGFVIDKFPISRPNLTFSTLTVSNMSPEDSSIYLCSVAGTGFGEAFFGQGTRLTVV.

CDR3 amino acids: CASNTDRPTHEQFF. The CDR3 nucleotides read TGTGCCAGCAACACAGACCGTCCGACGCATGAGCAGTTCTTC. The rearrangement joins TRBV2 to TRBJ2-1; D gene uncertain. Germline V lookup: CDR1 SNHLY, CDR2 FYNNEI. Trimming removed 7 bases at V and 8 bases at J, with 18 bases between. This CDR3 is 14 amino acids long.

The gene calls are TRBV18 and TRBJ1-5; D unresolved. With 8 bases removed from V and 3 bases from J, the gap between germline ends came to 23 bases. Germline assignment: CDR1 KGHSH and CDR2 LQKENI. This CDR3 region has 17 residues. DNA of the CDR3: TGTGCCAGCCCCGACGGTGAGGGAAAGGGCGTCAATCAGCCCCAGCATTTT. This encodes CASPDGEGKGVNQPQHF.

As to this clone: Other DNA sequences within the sample encode an identical CDR3. V usage is TRBV18 and J usage is TRBJ2-1, with D possibly TRBD2 on 6 matching bases. V shed 3 bases and J shed 8 bases, with 8 bases lying between them. Looked up from germline, CDR1 is KGHSH and CDR2 is LQKENI. The CDR3 has 12 amino acids. CDR3 sequence reads: CASSPPGDEQFF. CDR3 sequence (DNA): TGTGCCAGCTCACCCCCGGGGGATGAGCAGTTCTTC.

This clone was picked up one time. V is TRBV2 and J is TRBJ2-3; possible D gene TRBD2, 6 bases. The CDR3 consists of 14 residues. V shed 7 bases and J shed 4 bases, with 15 bases lying between them. Germline CDR1 SNHLY, CDR2 FYNNEI. This chain's CDR3 is CASNKVAASDTQYF. The CDR3 coding sequence is TGTGCCAGCAATAAGGTAGCGGCGTCAGATACGCAGTATTTT. Filled out from reference TRBV2 and TRBJ2-3, the complete variable domain reads EPEVTQTPSHQVTQMGQEVILRCVPISNHLYFYWYRQILGQKVEFLVSFYNNEISEKSEIFDDQFSVERPDGSNFTLKIRSTKLEDSAMYFCASNKVAASDTQYFGPGTRLTVL.

The chain employs TRBV27 and TRBJ2-2; D gene unclear. The germline CDR1 and CDR2 sequences are MNHEY and SMNVEV (reference sequence). The CDR3 covers 14 residues. Trimming cost V 7 bases and J 1 base, with 10 bases left between them. DNA of the CDR3: TGTGCCAGCACTGGACCTATGAACACCGGGGAGCTGTTTTTT. Translated: CASTGPMNTGELFF.

This rearrangement joins TRBV27 to TRBJ2-7, with TRBD2 matching over 16 bases. There are 16 residues in the CDR3. J gave up 2 bases and V 5 bases, and 3 bases lay outside the gene matches. Germline V gives CDR1 MNHEY, CDR2 SMNVEV (reference sequence). CDR3 region: CASSLGTSGRAYEQYF. DNA of the CDR3: TGTGCCAGCAGTCTGGGGACTAGCGGGAGGGCCTACGAGCAGTACTTC.

This clone was counted once. V and J are TRBV28 and TRBJ2-1; the D gene is possibly TRBD1 (6 bases). V lost 6 bases and J 0 bases, leaving 15 bases between the germline ends. The CDR3 length is 16 residues. In germline, CDR1 is MDHEN, CDR2 SYDVKM. The CDR3 DNA reads as TGTGCCAGCAGAACGGGACAACCAAGCTCCTACAATGAGCAGTTCTTC. Protein product: CASRTGQPSSYNEQFF. Full variable domain (outside the CDR3, taken from reference TRBV28 and TRBJ2-1): DVKVTQSSRYLVKRTGEKVFLECVQDMDHENMFWYRQDPGLGLRLIYFSYDVKMKEKGDIPEGYSVSREKKERFSLILESASTNQTSMYLCASRTGQPSSYNEQFFGPGTRLTVL.

Only one count was recorded for this clone. In nucleotides, the CDR3 is TGTGCCAGCAGTTTAATAAGTACCCAACCGAACACTGAAGCTTTCTTT. Protein product: CASSLISTQPNTEAFF. The chain couples TRBV27 to TRBJ1-1; D not certain. Trimming stripped 2 bases from V and 1 base from J, with 14 bases between. The CDR3 sequence is 16 residues long. Germline CDR1 and CDR2: MNHEY and SMNVEV (reference sequence).

The chain employs TRBV12-3 or TRBV12-4 and TRBJ2-3, with D unclear. CDR3 length equals 12 residues. Between the trimmed V and J ends, which lost 3 bases and 3 bases, there was a span of 4 bases. The CDR3 coding sequence is TGTGCCAGCAGTTTTTGGACAGATACGCAGTATTTT. Amino acid sequence: CASSFWTDTQYF.

The V gene is TRBV19, the J gene TRBJ1-4; D gene unclear. The CDR3 has 14 residues. V lost 6 bases, J lost 6 bases, and 14 bases lay in between. Germline CDR1 LNHDA, CDR2 SQIVND (reference sequence). The CDR3 DNA reads TGTGCCAGTAGCTCTGGAAGGACGGATGAAAAACTGTTTTTT. It specifies CASSSGRTDEKLFF.

The chain recombines TRBV12-3 or TRBV12-4 with TRBJ1-1; D uncertain. The CDR3 covers 13 residues. V lost 7 bases and J lost 1, with 10 bases in between. The CDR3: CASKIKRNTEAFF. CDR3 in DNA: TGTGCCAGCAAAATTAAAAGGAACACTGAAGCTTTCTTT.